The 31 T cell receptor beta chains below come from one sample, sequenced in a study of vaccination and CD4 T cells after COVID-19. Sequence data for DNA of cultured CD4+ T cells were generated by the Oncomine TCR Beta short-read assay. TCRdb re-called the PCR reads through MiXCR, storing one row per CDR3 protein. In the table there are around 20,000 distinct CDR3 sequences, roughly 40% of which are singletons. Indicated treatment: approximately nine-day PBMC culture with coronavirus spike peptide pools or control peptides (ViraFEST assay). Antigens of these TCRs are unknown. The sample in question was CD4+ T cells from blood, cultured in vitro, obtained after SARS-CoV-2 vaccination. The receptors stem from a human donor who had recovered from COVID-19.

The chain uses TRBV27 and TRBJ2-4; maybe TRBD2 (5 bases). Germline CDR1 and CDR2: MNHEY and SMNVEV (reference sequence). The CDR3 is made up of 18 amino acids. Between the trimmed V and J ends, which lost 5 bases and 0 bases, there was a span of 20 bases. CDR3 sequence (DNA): TGTGCCAGCAGTCCTGGCTTCGGACTCCTAGGAGCCAAAAACATTCAGTACTTC. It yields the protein CASSPGFGLLGAKNIQYF.

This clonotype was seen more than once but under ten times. The CDR3 spells CSARGWTSGSRDTGELFF. In DNA, the CDR3 is TGCAGTGCTAGAGGGTGGACTAGCGGGAGTAGGGACACCGGGGAGCTGTTTTTT. The chain recombines TRBV20-1 with TRBJ2-2; 13 bases match TRBD2. The CDR3 covers 18 residues. The V gene end was trimmed by 1 base and the J gene end by 3 bases; junction bases not matched to a gene: 8. Germline-derived CDR1 and CDR2 are DFQATT and SNEGSKA (reference sequence).

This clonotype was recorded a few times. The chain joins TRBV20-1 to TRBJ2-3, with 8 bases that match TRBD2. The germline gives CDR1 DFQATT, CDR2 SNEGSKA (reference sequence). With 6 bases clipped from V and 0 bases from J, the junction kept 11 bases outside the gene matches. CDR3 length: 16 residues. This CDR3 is CSAKLNRLASTDTQYF. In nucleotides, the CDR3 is TGCAGTGCGAAACTTAATCGACTAGCGAGCACAGATACGCAGTATTTT.

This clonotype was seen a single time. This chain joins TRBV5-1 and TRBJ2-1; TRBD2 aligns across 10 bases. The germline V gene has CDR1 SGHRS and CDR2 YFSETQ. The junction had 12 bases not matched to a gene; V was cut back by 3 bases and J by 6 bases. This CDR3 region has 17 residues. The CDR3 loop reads CASSSQRGGLAPNEQFF. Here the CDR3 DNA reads TGCGCCAGCAGCTCCCAGAGGGGGGGACTAGCGCCCAATGAGCAGTTCTTC.

In DNA form, the CDR3 reads TGTGCCAGCAGCCCGACAGGGGGAAGGGATAGCAATCAGCCCCAGCATTTT. This sequence encodes CASSPTGGRDSNQPQHF. The gene calls are TRBV7-8 and TRBJ1-5; 9 bases are a match to TRBD1. The J segment lost 0 bases and the V segment lost 5 bases, leaving 8 bases of the junction unmatched. Per germline, CDR1 SGHVS and CDR2 FQNEAQ. This CDR3 has 17 amino acids. Full variable domain (missing parts from reference TRBV7-8 and TRBJ1-5): GAGVSQSPRYKVAKRGQDVALRCDPISGHVSLFWYQQALGQGPEFLTYFQNEAQLDKSGLPSDRFFAERPEGSVSTLKIQRTQQEDSAVYLCASSPTGGRDSNQPQHFGDGTRLSIL.

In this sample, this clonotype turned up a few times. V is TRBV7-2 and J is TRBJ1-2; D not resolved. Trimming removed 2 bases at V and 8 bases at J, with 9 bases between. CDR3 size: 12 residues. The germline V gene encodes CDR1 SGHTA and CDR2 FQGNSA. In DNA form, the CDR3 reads TGTGCCAGCAGCTTATCGAGCCGCGGCTACACCTTC. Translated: CASSLSSRGYTF.

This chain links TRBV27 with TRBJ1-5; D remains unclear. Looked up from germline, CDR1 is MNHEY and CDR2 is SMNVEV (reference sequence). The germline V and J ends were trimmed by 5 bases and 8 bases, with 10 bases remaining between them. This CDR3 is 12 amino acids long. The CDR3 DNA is TGTGCCAGCAGTCAGACCTTGGAGCCCCAGCATTTT. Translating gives CASSQTLEPQHF.

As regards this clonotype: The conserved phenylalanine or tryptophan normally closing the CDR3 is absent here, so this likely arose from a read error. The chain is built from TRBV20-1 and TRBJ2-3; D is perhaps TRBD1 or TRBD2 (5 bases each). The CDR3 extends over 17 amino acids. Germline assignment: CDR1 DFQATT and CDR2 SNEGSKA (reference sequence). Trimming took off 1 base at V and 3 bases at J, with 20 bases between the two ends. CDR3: CSARGDVRSSRTDTQYL. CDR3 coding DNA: TGCAGTGCTAGAGGGGACGTAAGGAGCAGTCGGACAGATACGCAGTATCTT.

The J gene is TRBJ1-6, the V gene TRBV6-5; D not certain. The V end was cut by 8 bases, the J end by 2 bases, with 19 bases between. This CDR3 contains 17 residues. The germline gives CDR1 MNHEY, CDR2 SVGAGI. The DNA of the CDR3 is TGTGCCAGCCGACACTCGACTCAGAGCCCCTATAATTCACCCCTCCACTTT. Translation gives CASRHSTQSPYNSPLHF.

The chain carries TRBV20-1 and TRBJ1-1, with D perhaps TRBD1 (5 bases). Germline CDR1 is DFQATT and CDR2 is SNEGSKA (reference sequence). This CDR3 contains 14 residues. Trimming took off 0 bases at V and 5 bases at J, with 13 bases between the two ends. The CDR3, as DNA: TGCAGTGCTAGAGACAGGAGGGGTGTGACTGAAGCTTTCTTT. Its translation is CSARDRRGVTEAFF.

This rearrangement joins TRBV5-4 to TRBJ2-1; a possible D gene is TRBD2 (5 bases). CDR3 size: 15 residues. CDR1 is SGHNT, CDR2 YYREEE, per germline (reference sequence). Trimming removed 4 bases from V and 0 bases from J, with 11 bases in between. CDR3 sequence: CASSVDWSSYNEQFF. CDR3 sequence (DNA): TGTGCCAGCAGCGTGGACTGGAGCTCCTACAATGAGCAGTTCTTC.

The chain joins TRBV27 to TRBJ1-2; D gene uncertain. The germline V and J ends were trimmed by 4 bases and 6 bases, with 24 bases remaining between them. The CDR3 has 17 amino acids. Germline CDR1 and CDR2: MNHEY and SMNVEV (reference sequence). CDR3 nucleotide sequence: TGTGCCAGCAGTTCGGGGTGGACGGGCGCCTCTAGGAATGGCTACACCTTC. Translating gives CASSSGWTGASRNGYTF.

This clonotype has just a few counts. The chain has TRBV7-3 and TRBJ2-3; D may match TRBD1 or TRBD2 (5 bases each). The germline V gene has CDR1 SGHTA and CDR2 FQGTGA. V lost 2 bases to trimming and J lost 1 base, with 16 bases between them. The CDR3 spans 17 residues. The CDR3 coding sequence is TGTGCCAGCAGCTTAGGGGGTGGGATTGGAGGCACAGATACGCAGTATTTT. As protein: CASSLGGGIGGTDTQYF.

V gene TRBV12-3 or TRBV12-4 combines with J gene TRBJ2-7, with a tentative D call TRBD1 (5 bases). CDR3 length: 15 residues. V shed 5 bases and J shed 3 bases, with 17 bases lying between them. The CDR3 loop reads CASSRTGPHVYEQYF. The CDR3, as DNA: TGTGCCAGCAGTCGAACAGGCCCTCACGTCTACGAGCAGTACTTC.

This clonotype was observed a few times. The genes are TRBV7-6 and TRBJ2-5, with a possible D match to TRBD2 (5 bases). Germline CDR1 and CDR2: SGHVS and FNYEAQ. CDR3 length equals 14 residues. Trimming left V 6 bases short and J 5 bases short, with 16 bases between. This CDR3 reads CASSTGSFAETQYF. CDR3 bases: TGTGCCAGCAGTACGGGGAGTTTTGCGGAGACCCAGTACTTC.

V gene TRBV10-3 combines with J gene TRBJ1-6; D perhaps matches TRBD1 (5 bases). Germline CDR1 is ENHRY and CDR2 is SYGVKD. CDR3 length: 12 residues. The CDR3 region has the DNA TGTGGCCCCCCCCAGGGTAATTCACCCCTCCACTTT. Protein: CGPPQGNSPLHF.

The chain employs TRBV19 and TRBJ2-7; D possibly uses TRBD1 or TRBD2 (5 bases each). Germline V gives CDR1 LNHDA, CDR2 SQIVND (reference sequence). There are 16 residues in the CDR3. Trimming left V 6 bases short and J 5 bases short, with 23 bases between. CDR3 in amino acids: CASSYRSIGTEHEQYF. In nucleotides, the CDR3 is TGTGCCAGTAGCTATAGGTCCATCGGGACCGAGCACGAGCAGTACTTC.

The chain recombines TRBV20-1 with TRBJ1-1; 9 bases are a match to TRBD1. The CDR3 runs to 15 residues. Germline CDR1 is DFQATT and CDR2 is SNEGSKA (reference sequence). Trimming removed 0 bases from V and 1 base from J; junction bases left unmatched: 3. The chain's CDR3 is CSARDRGQGNTEAFF. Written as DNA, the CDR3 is TGCAGTGCTAGAGATAGGGGACAGGGGAACACTGAAGCTTTCTTT.

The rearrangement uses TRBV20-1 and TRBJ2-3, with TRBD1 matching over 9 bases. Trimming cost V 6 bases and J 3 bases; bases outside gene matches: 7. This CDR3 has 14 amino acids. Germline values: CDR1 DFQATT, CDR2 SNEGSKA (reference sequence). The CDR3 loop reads CSALADRGTDTQYF. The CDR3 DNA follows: TGCAGTGCGCTCGCGGACAGGGGTACAGATACGCAGTATTTT.

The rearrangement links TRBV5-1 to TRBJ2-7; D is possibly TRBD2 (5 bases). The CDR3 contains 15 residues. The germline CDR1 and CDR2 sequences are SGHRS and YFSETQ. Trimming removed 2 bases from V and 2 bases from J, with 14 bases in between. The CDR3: CASSLLGGNTYEQYF. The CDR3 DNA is TGCGCCAGCAGCTTATTAGGAGGTAACACCTACGAGCAGTACTTC. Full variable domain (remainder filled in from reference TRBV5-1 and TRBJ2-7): KAGVTQTPRYLIKTRGQQVTLSCSPISGHRSVSWYQQTPGQGLQFLFEYFSETQRNKGNFPGRFSGRQFSNSRSEMNVSTLELGDSALYLCASSLLGGNTYEQYFGPGTRLTVT.

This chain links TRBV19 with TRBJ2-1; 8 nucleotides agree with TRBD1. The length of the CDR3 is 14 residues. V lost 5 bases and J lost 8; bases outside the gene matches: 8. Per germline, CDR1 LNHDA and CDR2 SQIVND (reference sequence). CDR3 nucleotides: TGTGCCAGTAGTGTTGGACAGGGATGGGATGAGCAGTTCTTC. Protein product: CASSVGQGWDEQFF.

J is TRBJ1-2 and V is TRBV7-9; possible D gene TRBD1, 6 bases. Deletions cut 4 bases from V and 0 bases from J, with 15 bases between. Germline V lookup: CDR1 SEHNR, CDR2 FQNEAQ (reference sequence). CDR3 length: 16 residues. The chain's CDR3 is CASSSGASTSNYGYTF. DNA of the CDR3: TGTGCCAGCAGCTCGGGGGCATCCACCTCTAACTATGGCTACACCTTC.

CDR3 residues: CASSLQGLGWDEQYF. CDR3 nucleotides: TGTGCCAGCAGCCTCCAAGGCTTAGGTTGGGACGAGCAGTACTTC. The chain has TRBV7-2 and TRBJ2-7; D is unresolved. The germline gives CDR1 SGHTA, CDR2 FQGNSA. This CDR3 comprises 15 residues. Trimming removed 5 bases at V and 5 bases at J, with 19 bases between.

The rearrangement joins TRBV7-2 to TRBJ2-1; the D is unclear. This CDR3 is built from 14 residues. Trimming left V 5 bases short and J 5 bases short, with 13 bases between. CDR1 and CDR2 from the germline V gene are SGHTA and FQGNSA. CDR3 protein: CASSLISAHNEQFF. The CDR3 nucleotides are TGTGCCAGCAGCCTGATCTCCGCCCACAATGAGCAGTTCTTC.

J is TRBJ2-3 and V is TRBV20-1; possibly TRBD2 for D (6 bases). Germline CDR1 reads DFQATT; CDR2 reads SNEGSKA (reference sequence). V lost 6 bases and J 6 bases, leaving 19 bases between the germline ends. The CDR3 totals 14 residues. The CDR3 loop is CSAQRAGRVDTQYF. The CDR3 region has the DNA TGCAGTGCCCAGAGGGCCGGGAGAGTGGATACGCAGTATTTT.

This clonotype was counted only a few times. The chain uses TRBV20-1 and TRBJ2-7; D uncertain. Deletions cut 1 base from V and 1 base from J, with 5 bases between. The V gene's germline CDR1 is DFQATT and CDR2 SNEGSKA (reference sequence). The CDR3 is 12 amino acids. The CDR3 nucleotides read TGCAGTGCTAGAGGGGAATCCTACGAGCAGTACTTC. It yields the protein CSARGESYEQYF.

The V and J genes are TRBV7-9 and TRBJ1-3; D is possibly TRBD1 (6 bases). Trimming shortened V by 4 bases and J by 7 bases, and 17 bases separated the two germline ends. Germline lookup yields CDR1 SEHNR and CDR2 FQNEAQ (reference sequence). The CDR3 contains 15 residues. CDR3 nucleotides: TGTGCCAGCAGCTCACGCACCGGGAGGGGGAACACCATATATTTT. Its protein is CASSSRTGRGNTIYF. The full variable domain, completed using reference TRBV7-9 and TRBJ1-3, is DTGVSQNPRHKITKRGQNVTFRCDPISEHNRLYWYRQTLGQGPEFLTYFQNEAQLEKSRLLSDRFSAERPKGSFSTLEIQRTEQGDSAMYLCASSSRTGRGNTIYFGEGSWLTVV.

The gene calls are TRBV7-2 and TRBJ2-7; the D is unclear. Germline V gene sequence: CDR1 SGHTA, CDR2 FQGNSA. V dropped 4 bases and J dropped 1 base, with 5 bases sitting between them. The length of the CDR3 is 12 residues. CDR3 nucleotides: TGTGCCAGCAGCTCCCCGTCCTACGAGCAGTACTTC. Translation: CASSSPSYEQYF.

The CDR3 bases are TGTGCCAGCAGTGACCAGGGACGGGGGTTCGACGAGCAGTACTTC. As protein: CASSDQGRGFDEQYF. The genes are TRBV6-1 and TRBJ2-7; tentative D call: TRBD2 (6 bases). This CDR3 has 15 amino acids. The germline V gene encodes CDR1 MNHNS and CDR2 SASEGT. V was clipped by 3 bases and J by 5 bases, with 17 bases between them.

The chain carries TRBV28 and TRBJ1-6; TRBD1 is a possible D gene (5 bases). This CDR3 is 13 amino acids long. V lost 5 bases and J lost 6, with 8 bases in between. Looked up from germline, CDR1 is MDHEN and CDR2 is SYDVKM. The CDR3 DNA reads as TGTGCCAGCAGTGCCGGGACTAATTCACCCCTCCACTTT. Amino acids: CASSAGTNSPLHF.

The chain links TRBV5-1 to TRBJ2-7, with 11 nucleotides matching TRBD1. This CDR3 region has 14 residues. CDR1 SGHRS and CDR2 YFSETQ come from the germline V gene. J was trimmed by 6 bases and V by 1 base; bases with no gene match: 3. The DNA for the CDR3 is TGCGCCAGCAGCTTGTGGGGACAGGGGGTCGAGCAGTACTTC. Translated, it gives CASSLWGQGVEQYF.